This T cell receptor beta chain derives from a study of response to subunit inactivated influenza vaccine. MiXCR, applied by TCRdb to the RT-PCR reads, yields one record per CDR3 protein. The table has approximately 530,000 distinct CDR3 sequences, 13% seen once. This clonotype appeared a few times. Its antigen is undetermined. The CDR3 has 12 residues. V lost 6 bases to trimming and J lost 6 bases, with 12 bases between them. Study-wide findings and caveats: After each seasonal influenza vaccination, few new T cells are recruited, the authors suggested.

The clonotype was recovered from a man in his fifties who received an inactivated influenza vaccine. Sequenced material: PBMCs from blood, taken about 40 days after vaccination. The V gene is TRBV12-3 or TRBV12-4, the J gene TRBJ2-7; D is perhaps TRBD2 (6 bases). The CDR3 spells CASSSEGSEQYF. In DNA form, the CDR3 reads TGTGCCAGCAGCTCGGAGGGATCCGAGCAGTACTTC.